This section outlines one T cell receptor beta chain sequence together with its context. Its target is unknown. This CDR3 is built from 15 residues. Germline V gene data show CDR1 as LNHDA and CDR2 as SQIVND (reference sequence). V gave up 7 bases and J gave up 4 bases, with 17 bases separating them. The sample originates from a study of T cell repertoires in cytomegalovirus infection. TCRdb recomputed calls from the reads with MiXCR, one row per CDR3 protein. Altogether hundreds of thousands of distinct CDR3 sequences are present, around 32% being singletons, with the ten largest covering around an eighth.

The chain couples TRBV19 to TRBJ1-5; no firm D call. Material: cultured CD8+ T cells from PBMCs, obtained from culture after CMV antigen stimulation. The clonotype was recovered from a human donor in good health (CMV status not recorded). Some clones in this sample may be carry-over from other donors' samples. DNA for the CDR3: TGTGCCAGTACCCCCCCGGGGAGGCTAAATCAGCCCCAGCATTTT. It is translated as CASTPPGRLNQPQHF. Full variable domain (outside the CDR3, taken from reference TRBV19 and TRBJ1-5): DGGITQSPKYLFRKEGQNVTLSCEQNLNHDAMYWYRQDPGQGLRLIYYSQIVNDFQKGDIAEGYSVSREKKESFPLTVTSAQKNPTAFYLCASTPPGRLNQPQHFGDGTRLSIL.